Listed below are T cell receptor beta chains from one sample, sequenced in a study of blood T cell repertoires in COVID-19. Data came from immunoSEQ multiplex PCR; TCRdb stores just in-frame clones and leaves some out. The sample gives around 180,000 clones, 75% to 90% of which show up once; approximately 11% is in the top ten. Sequenced: peripheral blood. The receptors derive from a human donor with active or convalescent COVID-19. The donor label of this sample is uncertain. Both conserved end residues are part of each CDR3. Each record gives: V gene, clone size, J gene, D gene, CDR3 protein, CDR3 DNA. A D gene is named only where the DNA matches it firmly. Rows may omit the clone size; those that give it use once, few, many or a size class.

V: TRBV12-2
size: -
J: TRBJ2-6
D: -
CDR3: CASRQGAFSGANVLTF
DNA: TGTGCAAGTCGCCAGGGGGCGTTCTCTGGGGCCAACGTCCTGACTTTC

V: TRBV19
size: -
J: TRBJ2-3
D: -
CDR3: CASKREVADTQYF
DNA: TGTGCCAGTAAAAGAGAGGTCGCAGATACGCAGTATTTT

V: TRBV6-2/TRBV6-3
size: -
J: TRBJ2-7
D: TRBD1
CDR3: CASIPDRASYEQYF
DNA: TGTGCCAGCATCCCGGACAGGGCCTCCTACGAGCAGTACTTC

V: TRBV5-1
size: -
J: TRBJ1-1
D: TRBD1
CDR3: CASSLIQGASEEAFF
DNA: TGCGCCAGCAGCTTGATTCAGGGGGCATCAGAGGAAGCTTTCTTT

V: TRBV19
size: few
J: TRBJ2-1
D: TRBD2
CDR3: CASNSGGAHEQFF
DNA: TGTGCCAGTAATTCCGGGGGGGCTCATGAGCAGTTCTTC

V: TRBV5-6
size: once
J: TRBJ1-1
D: -
CDR3: CASRPLRYGKGGRFEAFF
DNA: TGTGCCAGCAGACCCCTCCGATACGGGAAAGGGGGACGTTTTGAAGCTTTCTTT

V: TRBV3-1/TRBV3-2
size: -
J: TRBJ2-5
D: -
CDR3: CASSQVRQAQRETQYF
DNA: TGTGCCAGCAGCCAAGTTCGACAGGCGCAGAGAGAGACCCAGTACTTC

V: TRBV6-2/TRBV6-3
size: -
J: TRBJ1-5
D: -
CDR3: CASRPPYGGNQPQHF
DNA: TGTGCCAGCAGGCCTCCCTACGGTGGCAATCAGCCCCAGCATTTT

V: TRBV5-1
size: -
J: TRBJ2-4
D: TRBD2
CDR3: CASSFNPAGGSNNIQYF
DNA: TGCGCCAGCAGCTTTAATCCAGCGGGAGGCTCCAATAACATTCAGTACTTC

V: TRBV7-2
size: -
J: TRBJ1-5
D: -
CDR3: CASSEVQGSNQPQHF
DNA: TGTGCCAGCAGTGAAGTACAGGGCTCGAATCAGCCCCAGCATTTT

V: TRBV11-2
size: -
J: TRBJ2-7
D: TRBD2
CDR3: CASSLAGAGGQYF
DNA: TGTGCCAGCAGCTTGGCCGGGGCGGGGGGGCAGTACTTC

V: TRBV15
size: -
J: TRBJ2-7
D: TRBD1
CDR3: CATSRDRGLYEQYF
DNA: TGTGCCACCAGCAGGGACAGGGGGCTCTACGAGCAGTACTTC

V: TRBV7-2
size: -
J: TRBJ2-2
D: TRBD1
CDR3: CANTPGTGASVGELFF
DNA: TGTGCCAACACCCCCGGGACAGGGGCGTCGGTTGGGGAGCTGTTTTTT

V: TRBV2
size: -
J: TRBJ1-6
D: TRBD1
CDR3: CAGTRDRRNSPLHF
DNA: TGTGCCGGTACCCGGGACAGACGTAATTCACCCCTCCACTTT

V: TRBV20-1
size: -
J: TRBJ1-2
D: -
CDR3: CSAWTTSGYTF
DNA: TGCAGTGCGTGGACAACGTCCGGCTACACCTTC

V: TRBV7-9
size: -
J: TRBJ1-5
D: TRBD1
CDR3: CASSSPTQGVGNQPQHF
DNA: TGTGCCAGCAGCTCACCCACACAGGGGGTCGGCAATCAGCCCCAGCATTTT

V: TRBV12-3/TRBV12-4
size: few
J: TRBJ1-2
D: -
CDR3: CASSRTTNYGYTF
DNA: TGTGCCAGCAGCCGGACAACCAACTATGGCTACACCTTC

V: TRBV5-1
size: once
J: TRBJ1-2
D: TRBD1
CDR3: CASSLTRDRASGYTF
DNA: TGCGCCAGCAGCTTGACTAGGGACAGGGCCAGTGGCTACACCTTC

V: TRBV29-1
size: -
J: TRBJ2-5
D: TRBD2
CDR3: CSVLGTSGMVETQYF
DNA: TGCAGCGTCCTCGGGACTAGCGGGATGGTAGAGACCCAGTACTTC

V: TRBV5-6
size: -
J: TRBJ1-1
D: -
CDR3: CASSLGRDTEAFF
DNA: TGTGCCAGCAGCTTGGGACGGGACACTGAAGCTTTCTTT

V: TRBV6-5
size: -
J: TRBJ2-5
D: -
CDR3: CASGGSGAWETQYF
DNA: TGTGCCTCGGGGGGCTCAGGGGCGTGGGAGACCCAGTACTTC

V: TRBV3-1/TRBV3-2
size: few
J: TRBJ1-1
D: TRBD1
CDR3: CASSHATGEAEAFF
DNA: TGTGCCAGCAGCCATGCGACAGGGGAAGCTGAAGCTTTCTTT

V: TRBV5-4
size: -
J: TRBJ2-3
D: -
CDR3: CASSPRRGTQYF
DNA: TGTGCCAGCAGTCCTCGAAGGGGCACGCAGTATTTT

V: TRBV9
size: -
J: TRBJ2-1
D: TRBD2
CDR3: CASSVGTSGHGGDEQFF
DNA: TGTGCCAGCAGCGTTGGGACTAGCGGGCACGGGGGGGATGAGCAGTTCTTC

V: TRBV5-1
size: -
J: TRBJ2-2
D: -
CDR3: CASSLGSAGELFF
DNA: TGCGCCAGCAGCTTGGGATCGGCCGGGGAGCTGTTTTTT

V: TRBV5-6
size: once
J: TRBJ2-3
D: TRBD2
CDR3: CASSLAGLAGADTQYF
DNA: TGTGCCAGCAGCTTGGCTGGACTAGCGGGAGCAGATACGCAGTATTTT

V: TRBV9
size: once
J: TRBJ2-1
D: -
CDR3: CASSVGLRGEDYNEQFF
DNA: TGTGCCAGCAGCGTAGGCTTGCGCGGGGAGGACTACAATGAGCAGTTCTTC

V: TRBV7-2
size: -
J: TRBJ1-1
D: -
CDR3: CASSITQGWGEAFF
DNA: TGTGCCAGCAGCATAACGCAGGGTTGGGGTGAAGCTTTCTTT

V: TRBV24-1
size: -
J: TRBJ2-1
D: TRBD2
CDR3: CATSDFGGLAGVDEQFF
DNA: TGTGCCACCAGTGATTTTGGGGGTCTAGCGGGAGTCGATGAGCAGTTCTTC

V: TRBV11-2
size: -
J: TRBJ2-3
D: -
CDR3: CASSSNRQDLTDTQYF
DNA: TGTGCCAGCAGCTCGAACCGACAAGACCTCACAGATACGCAGTATTTT

V: TRBV9
size: once
J: TRBJ2-5
D: -
CDR3: CASSVEAGDQETQYF
DNA: TGTGCCAGCAGCGTAGAGGCAGGGGACCAAGAGACCCAGTACTTC

V: TRBV30
size: -
J: TRBJ1-1
D: -
CDR3: CAWSDGLGNTEAFF
DNA: TGTGCCTGGAGTGATGGGCTTGGGAACACTGAAGCTTTCTTT

V: TRBV14
size: -
J: TRBJ1-6
D: -
CDR3: CASSQRPPSSYNSPLHF
DNA: TGTGCCAGCAGCCAGAGGCCACCAAGCTCCTATAATTCACCCCTCCACTTT

V: TRBV6-5
size: -
J: TRBJ1-5
D: -
CDR3: CASRPQTGQPQHF
DNA: TGTGCCAGCAGGCCACAAACGGGTCAGCCCCAGCATTTT

V: TRBV19
size: -
J: TRBJ1-1
D: -
CDR3: CASSIAVNTEAFF
DNA: TGTGCCAGTAGTATAGCCGTGAACACTGAAGCTTTCTTT

V: TRBV7-9
size: -
J: TRBJ2-1
D: TRBD2
CDR3: CASSLAWAAGGNSYNEQFF
DNA: TGTGCCAGCAGCTTAGCTTGGGCAGCGGGAGGAAACTCCTACAATGAGCAGTTCTTC

V: TRBV5-6
size: -
J: TRBJ2-2
D: TRBD2
CDR3: CASSLVVLAGANTGELFF
DNA: TGTGCCAGCAGCTTGGTGGTACTAGCGGGAGCGAACACCGGGGAGCTGTTTTTT

V: TRBV24-1
size: -
J: TRBJ1-1
D: -
CDR3: CATSAPGDVTEAFF
DNA: TGTGCCACCAGTGCACCGGGGGATGTCACTGAAGCTTTCTTT

V: TRBV3-1/TRBV3-2
size: -
J: TRBJ2-1
D: -
CDR3: CASSQDLELYNEQFF
DNA: TGTGCCAGCAGCCAAGATCTGGAGCTTTACAATGAGCAGTTCTTC

V: TRBV7-9
size: -
J: TRBJ1-2
D: -
CDR3: CASSFPRDGYTF
DNA: TGTGCCAGCAGCTTTCCCAGGGATGGCTACACCTTC

V: TRBV3-1/TRBV3-2
size: -
J: TRBJ2-7
D: TRBD1
CDR3: CASSRTGLSYEQYF
DNA: TGTGCCAGCAGCAGGACAGGGTTGTCCTACGAGCAGTACTTC

V: TRBV18
size: once
J: TRBJ2-7
D: -
CDR3: CASSPPGAYEQYF
DNA: TGTGCCAGCTCACCACCTGGAGCGTACGAGCAGTACTTC

V: TRBV4-1
size: -
J: TRBJ2-7
D: -
CDR3: CASSQVRSQSRVTIEQYF
DNA: TGCGCCAGCAGCCAAGTACGGTCCCAGTCCAGGGTCACAATCGAGCAGTACTTC

V: TRBV5-6
size: -
J: TRBJ2-7
D: TRBD1
CDR3: CASSPSGGASYEQYF
DNA: TGTGCCAGCAGCCCCTCAGGGGGCGCGTCCTACGAGCAGTACTTC